Each of the 18 T cell receptor beta chains below was sequenced from the same sample in a study of T cell repertoires in cytomegalovirus infection. Using its own MiXCR run on the reads, TCRdb lists one record per CDR3 protein. This table has about 360,000 distinct CDR3 sequences, around a sixth appearing once. The sample was PBMCs. The receptors come from a human donor in good health (CMV status not recorded). Some clones in this sample may be carry-over from other donors' samples.

The table lists this clonotype with a few counts. The chain has TRBV12-3 or TRBV12-4 and TRBJ2-5; D may correspond to TRBD1 or TRBD2 (5 bases each). The length of the CDR3 is 13 residues. V shed 3 bases and J shed 4 bases, with 9 bases lying between them. CDR3 protein: CASSLWGTETQYF. DNA for the CDR3: TGTGCCAGCAGTTTGTGGGGGACAGAGACCCAGTACTTC.

The gene calls are TRBV2 and TRBJ2-7, with a weak D call TRBD2 (6 bases). The CDR3 totals 13 residues. From germline, CDR1 is SNHLY and CDR2 FYNNEI. The V end lost 3 bases, the J end lost 2 bases, and 8 bases lay between the germline ends. CDR3 DNA: TGTGCCAGCAGTGACGGGAGCACCTACGAGCAGTACTTC. Protein sequence: CASSDGSTYEQYF.

This clonotype appeared a few times. The chain is built from TRBV30 and TRBJ2-5; no clear D. The CDR3 extends over 11 amino acids. Germline-derived CDR1 and CDR2 are GTSNPN and SVGIG (reference sequence). Trimming left V 0 bases short and J 4 bases short, with 3 bases between. The CDR3 bases are TGTGCCTGGAGTGTAGGAGAGACCCAGTACTTC. Its protein is CAWSVGETQYF.

This clonotype was counted between two and nine times. V usage is TRBV19 and J usage is TRBJ2-5, with TRBD2 matching 7 bases. Losses at the gene ends were 10 bases for V and 4 bases for J; bases not matched to a gene: 12. The CDR3 spans 14 residues. The V gene's germline CDR1 is LNHDA and CDR2 SQIVND (reference sequence). In DNA form, the CDR3 reads TGTGCCACCGAGACCTCTGGGAGGGGAGAGACCCAGTACTTC. It yields the protein CATETSGRGETQYF.

Many counts were recorded for this clonotype. The chain combines TRBV7-8 with TRBJ1-1; TRBD1 matches 9 bases. The CDR3 has 14 amino acids. V shed 4 bases, J shed 4 bases, and the junction held 4 bases outside the gene matches. Germline values: CDR1 SGHVS, CDR2 FQNEAQ. The CDR3, as DNA: TGTGCCAGCAGCTCCGGACAGGGGCCCACTGAAGCTTTCTTT. It codes for CASSSGQGPTEAFF.

There are a few counts of this clonotype. CDR3 residues: CSANLAPYGYTF. DNA for the CDR3: TGCAGTGCTAATCTAGCTCCCTATGGCTACACCTTC. The V call is TRBV20-1, the J call TRBJ1-2; D not certain. The V gene's germline CDR1 is DFQATT and CDR2 SNEGSKA (reference sequence). The V gene lost 4 bases and the J gene lost 4 bases, with 10 bases spanning the gap. The CDR3 has 12 residues.

This clonotype has ten or more counts. The chain joins TRBV7-6 to TRBJ1-6, with D uncertain. With 3 bases removed from V and 8 bases from J, the gap between germline ends came to 8 bases. This CDR3 is 13 amino acids long. Germline CDR1 reads SGHVS; CDR2 reads FNYEAQ. For the CDR3, the DNA is TGTGCCAGCAGCTTGGCCCGGGATTCACCCCTCCACTTT. Its translation: CASSLARDSPLHF. Looking up the rest from reference TRBV7-6 and TRBJ1-6 gives the full variable domain: GAGVSQSPRYKVTKRGQDVALRCDPISGHVSLYWYRQALGQGPEFLTYFNYEAQQDKSGLPNDRFSAERPEGSISTLTIQRTEQRDSAMYRCASSLARDSPLHFGNGTRLTVT.

This clonotype was picked up a small number of times. V usage is TRBV7-2 and J usage is TRBJ2-3; 7 bases align to TRBD2. The CDR3 runs to 15 residues. In germline, CDR1 is SGHTA, CDR2 FQGNSA. J was trimmed by 6 bases and V by 5 bases; bases with no gene match: 11. CDR3 nucleotides: TGTGCCAGCAGCATCTCAATAGCGGGCAGGGATACGCAGTATTTT. It yields the protein CASSISIAGRDTQYF.

The chain joins TRBV29-1 to TRBJ2-5, with D possibly TRBD2 on 5 matching bases. The CDR3 runs 12 residues. V lost 3 bases, J lost 4 bases, and 9 bases lay in between. Germline V gives CDR1 SQVTM, CDR2 ANQGSEA. CDR3 coding DNA: TGCAGCGTTGAGGCTAGCAGAGAGACCCAGTACTTC. It encodes CSVEASRETQYF.

This clonotype was found a few times. The chain combines TRBV20-1 with TRBJ1-4; 8 nucleotides match TRBD1. Trimming cost V 2 bases and J 5 bases; bases outside gene matches: 7. The CDR3 has 15 residues. Germline lookup yields CDR1 DFQATT and CDR2 SNEGSKA (reference sequence). In nucleotides, the CDR3 is TGCAGTGCTAGACAGGGGGCGCTTACGAATGAAAAACTGTTTTTT. Translation: CSARQGALTNEKLFF.

This clonotype was counted a few times. The chain carries TRBV27 and TRBJ2-1, with D perhaps TRBD1 or TRBD2 (5 bases each). Germline V gene lookup returns CDR1 MNHEY and CDR2 SMNVEV (reference sequence). Trimming stripped 5 bases from V and 8 bases from J, with 19 bases between. This CDR3 contains 15 residues. CDR3 loop: CASSPGTVSRDEQFF. Here the CDR3 DNA reads TGTGCCAGCAGTCCCGGGACCGTTTCTCGCGATGAGCAGTTCTTC.

This clonotype was observed many times. The CDR3 bases are TGTGCCAGCAGCTTAACAGGTGCTGGGGCCAACGTCCTGACTTTC. This gives the protein CASSLTGAGANVLTF. The chain joins TRBV7-9 to TRBJ2-6; D is perhaps TRBD1 (5 bases). Germline CDR1 and CDR2: SEHNR and FQNEAQ (reference sequence). The CDR3 length is 15 residues. The V and J ends lost 2 bases and 2 bases respectively, with 7 bases between them.

This clonotype was observed at least ten times. V gene TRBV7-2 combines with J gene TRBJ1-4, with a tentative D call TRBD1 (5 bases). V dropped 1 base and J dropped 8 bases, with 8 bases sitting between them. The CDR3 extends over 13 amino acids. Germline assignment: CDR1 SGHTA and CDR2 FQGNSA. CDR3 protein: CASSLVGGEKLFF. In DNA, the CDR3 is TGTGCCAGCAGCTTAGTGGGGGGAGAAAAACTGTTTTTT.

The chain uses TRBV11-2 and TRBJ2-3; D is unclear. Trimming pared 6 bases from V and 2 bases from J, leaving 6 bases between. Germline CDR1 reads SGHAT; CDR2 reads FQNNGV. The CDR3 has 12 amino acids. CDR3 bases: TGTGCCAGCAGGCTAGTCACAGATACGCAGTATTTT. It codes for CASRLVTDTQYF.

V is TRBV7-2 and J is TRBJ1-3; 10 bases map to TRBD1. Unmatched junction bases numbered 9, after V lost 6 bases and J lost 10 bases. Germline V lookup: CDR1 SGHTA, CDR2 FQGNSA. The CDR3 extends over 14 amino acids. The CDR3 coding sequence is TGTGCCAGCAGTTTGGACAGGGGGGAAGAGACCATATATTTT. Translated, it gives CASSLDRGEETIYF.

In its sample, this clonotype was seen a few times. The J gene is TRBJ1-2, the V gene TRBV4-1; D gene unclear. V lost 0 bases and J 4 bases, leaving 12 bases between the germline ends. The CDR3 totals 15 residues. Germline CDR1 is MGHRA and CDR2 is YSYEKL. The CDR3 protein is CASSQDFAEPYGYTF. CDR3 bases: TGCGCCAGCAGCCAAGATTTCGCCGAACCCTATGGCTACACCTTC.

This clonotype was counted only a few times. The V and J genes are TRBV20-1 and TRBJ2-5; tentative D call: TRBD2 (5 bases). The CDR3 runs 12 residues. Looked up from germline, CDR1 is DFQATT and CDR2 is SNEGSKA (reference sequence). V was clipped by 0 bases and J by 3 bases, with 5 bases between them. This CDR3 reads CSARDGKETQYF. As DNA, the CDR3 is TGCAGTGCTAGAGACGGGAAAGAGACCCAGTACTTC.

This clonotype has ten or more counts. The chain joins TRBV7-6 to TRBJ2-7; tentative D call: TRBD2 (5 bases). The germline gives CDR1 SGHVS, CDR2 FNYEAQ. This CDR3 contains 13 residues. V was cut by 1 base and J by 6 bases, with 10 bases left in between. This CDR3 is CASSLGLFSEQYF. DNA of the CDR3: TGTGCCAGCAGCTTAGGACTATTTAGCGAGCAGTACTTC.